The 2 T cell receptor beta chains below come from one sample, sequenced in a study of blood T cell repertoires in COVID-19. The assay was immunoSEQ multiplex PCR, and TCRdb's table has in-frame clones only and misses some. This sample has approximately 670,000 clones, with over 80% found just once. Sequenced input: peripheral blood. The source of these receptors is a woman younger than 30 with acute or convalescent COVID-19.

A remark on this clone: The junction departs from germline at one end; a sequencing error may be responsible. This chain connects TRBV19 to TRBJ1-2, with D tentatively TRBD1 (6 bases). CDR1 LNHDA and CDR2 SQIVND come from the germline V gene (reference sequence). This CDR3 is 14 amino acids long. CDR3 DNA: TGTGCCAATAGTGGCCCGGGACACAGTACAGGCTACACCTTC. Translated, it gives CANSGPGHSTGYTF.

The V and J genes are TRBV7-2 and TRBJ2-1; 9 bases are shared with TRBD1. Germline CDR1 is SGHTA and CDR2 is FQGNSA. Losses at the gene ends were 3 bases for V and 10 bases for J; bases not matched to a gene: 7. The CDR3 loop spans 14 amino acids. The CDR3 spells CASSLGTGPQEQFF. The DNA for the CDR3 is TGTGCCAGCAGCTTGGGGACAGGGCCCCAAGAGCAGTTCTTC.